This T cell receptor (beta chain) was recovered during a study of blood T cells in healthy people across ages. Primed by a sample-barcoded 5' primer and a J-beta primer mix, a second PCR proceeded for roughly 6 to 12 cycles. Template switching added a 12-random-nucleotide identifier to every cDNA molecule. MiXCR was run by TCRdb on the 5' RACE reads, yielding one entry per CDR3 protein. The repertoire includes almost 1 million distinct CDR3 sequences, roughly 50% of them detected once, and about a fifth sits in the top ten. Study-wide results and limits: Roughly linear declines in TCR beta diversity per million T cells occurred with age.

Germline V gene data show CDR1 as MNHEY and CDR2 as SVGAGI. The CDR3 loop spans 13 amino acids. The V gene lost 0 bases and the J gene lost 5 bases, with 5 bases spanning the gap. Each of the donors had roughly 9.7 milliliters of peripheral blood drawn into EDTA-treated Vacutainer tubes. For this clonotype: Its target is not known.

This chain joins TRBV6-5 and TRBJ2-1; D remains ambiguous. The sequenced sample was blood. The TCR sequence derives from a woman aged 55-69 years in good health. The CDR3 coding sequence is TGTGCCAGCAGTTACTCGCGCGACAATGAGCAGTTCTTC. This codes for CASSYSRDNEQFF.